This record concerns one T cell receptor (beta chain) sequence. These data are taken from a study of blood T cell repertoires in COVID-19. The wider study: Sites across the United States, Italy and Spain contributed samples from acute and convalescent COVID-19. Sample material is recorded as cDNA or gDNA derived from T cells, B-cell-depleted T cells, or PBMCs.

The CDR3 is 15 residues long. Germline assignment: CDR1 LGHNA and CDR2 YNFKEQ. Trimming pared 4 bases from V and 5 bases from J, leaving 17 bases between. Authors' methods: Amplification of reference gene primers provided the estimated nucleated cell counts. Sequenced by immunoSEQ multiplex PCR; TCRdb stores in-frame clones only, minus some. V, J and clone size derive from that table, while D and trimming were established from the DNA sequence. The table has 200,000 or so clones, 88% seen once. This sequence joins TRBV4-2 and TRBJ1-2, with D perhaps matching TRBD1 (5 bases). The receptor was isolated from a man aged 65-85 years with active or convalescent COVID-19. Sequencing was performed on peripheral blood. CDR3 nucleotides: TGTGCCAGCAGCCGCCAACAAGGGGAACCGTATGGCTACACCTTC. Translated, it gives CASSRQQGEPYGYTF.